This TCR beta chain is from a study of cytomegalovirus exposure and HLA in healthy donors. Regarding the study as a whole: With later analysis, a missense DCLRE1C variant became linked to TCR beta V- and J-gene trimming.

Regarding this clone: Its target is not known.

PCR used 60 Vbeta primers and 13 Jbeta primers. The data were produced by immunoSEQ multiplex PCR, yet TCRdb's version contains in-frame clones alone and is incomplete. The sample consists of 210,000 or so clones, about 87% of them appearing once. Whereas donors were nominally healthy upon sampling, unrecorded immune exposures were probable. The clonotype was recovered from a man aged 25-45 years in good health and CMV-seronegative. Sequencing input: PBMCs.

The DNA of the CDR3 is TGTGCCAGTTCTCTAGCGGGAGGGCAGGGTGATACGCAGTATTTT. This sequence encodes CASSLAGGQGDTQYF. The chain recombines TRBV6-5 with TRBJ2-3; 12 bases line up with TRBD2. Germline V lookup: CDR1 MNHEY, CDR2 SVGAGI. The CDR3 runs 15 residues. The junction had 10 bases not matched to a gene; V was cut back by 9 bases and J by 6 bases.